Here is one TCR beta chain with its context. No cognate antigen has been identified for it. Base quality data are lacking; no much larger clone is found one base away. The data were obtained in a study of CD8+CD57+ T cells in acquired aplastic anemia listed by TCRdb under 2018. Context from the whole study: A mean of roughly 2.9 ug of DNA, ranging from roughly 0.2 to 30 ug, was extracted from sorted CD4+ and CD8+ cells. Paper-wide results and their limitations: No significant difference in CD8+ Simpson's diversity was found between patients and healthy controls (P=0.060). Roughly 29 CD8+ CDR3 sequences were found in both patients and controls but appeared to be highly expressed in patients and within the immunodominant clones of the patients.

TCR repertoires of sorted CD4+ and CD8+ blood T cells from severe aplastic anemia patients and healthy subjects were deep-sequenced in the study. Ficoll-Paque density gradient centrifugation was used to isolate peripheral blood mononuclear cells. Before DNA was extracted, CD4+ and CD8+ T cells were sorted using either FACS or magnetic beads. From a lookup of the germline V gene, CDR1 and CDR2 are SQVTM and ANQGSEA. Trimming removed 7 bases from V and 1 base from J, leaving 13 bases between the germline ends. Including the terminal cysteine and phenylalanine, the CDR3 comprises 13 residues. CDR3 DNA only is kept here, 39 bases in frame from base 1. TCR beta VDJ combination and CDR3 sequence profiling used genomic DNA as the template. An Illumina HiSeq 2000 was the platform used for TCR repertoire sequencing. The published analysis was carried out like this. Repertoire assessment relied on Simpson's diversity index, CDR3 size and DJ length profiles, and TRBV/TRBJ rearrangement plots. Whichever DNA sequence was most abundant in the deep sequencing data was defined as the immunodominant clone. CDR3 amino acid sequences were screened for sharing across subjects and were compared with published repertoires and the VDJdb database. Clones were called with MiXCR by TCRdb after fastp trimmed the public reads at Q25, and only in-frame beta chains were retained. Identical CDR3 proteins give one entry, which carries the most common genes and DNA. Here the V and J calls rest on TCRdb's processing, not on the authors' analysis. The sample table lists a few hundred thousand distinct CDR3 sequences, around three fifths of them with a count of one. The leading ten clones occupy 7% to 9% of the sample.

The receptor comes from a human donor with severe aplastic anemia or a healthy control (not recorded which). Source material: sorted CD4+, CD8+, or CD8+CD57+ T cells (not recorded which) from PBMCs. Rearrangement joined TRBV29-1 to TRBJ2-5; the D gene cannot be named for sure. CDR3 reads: CSAVPVTQETQYF. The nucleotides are TGCAGCGCCGTGCCAGTGACCCAAGAGACCCAGTACTTC.